What follows describes a single T cell receptor beta chain. The entry originates in a study of blood T cell repertoires in COVID-19. Here immunoSEQ multiplex PCR was the method, and the copy in TCRdb shows in-frame clones only, minus some. The repertoire holds 200,000 to 250,000 clones, 82% seen once, with about 3.4% in the top ten. CDR1 is MGHRA, CDR2 YSYEKL, per germline. The CDR3 consists of 19 residues. Unmatched junction bases numbered 11, after V lost 1 base and J lost 4 bases. Cohort placement rested on clinical history that participants reported themselves. V usage is TRBV4-1 and J usage is TRBJ2-3, with 13 bases that match TRBD2. This receptor was identified in a woman aged 55-75 years who had recovered from COVID-19. Sequenced: PBMCs or T cells enriched from blood (not recorded which). The CDR3 sequence is CASSQGGTSGTRLPDTQYF. The CDR3 region has the DNA TGCGCCAGCAGCCAAGGGGGGACTAGCGGGACCCGACTGCCAGATACGCAGTATTTT.